The clone carrying this T cell receptor beta chain appeared once. Its antigen is undetermined. These data come from a study of cytomegalovirus exposure and HLA in healthy donors. The PCR used 60 Vbeta and 13 Jbeta primers. Sequencing was performed with immunoSEQ multiplex PCR; in TCRdb, only in-frame clones are kept and a portion is missing. The table records about 110,000 clones, less than 80% of them present only once. Study conclusions and caveats: In a later analysis, at a false discovery rate of 0.05, approximately 16,000 TCR beta sequences matched HLA alleles. V- and J-gene trimming in TCR beta was tied to a missense DCLRE1C variant by an analysis performed later. Rarity held for most TCR sequences, but there were some public TCRs that occurred in many donors.

Material: PBMCs. This receptor was identified in a woman between 25 and 40 years old in good health and CMV-seronegative.

The CDR3 bases are TGCGCCAGCAGCCCTAGCAGGCTGGGCACGAACACTGAAGCTTTCTTT. Protein product: CASSPSRLGTNTEAFF. The V gene is TRBV4-3, the J gene TRBJ1-1; D unclear. Germline lookup yields CDR1 LGHNA and CDR2 YSLEER. The CDR3 spans 16 residues. V lost 4 bases to trimming and J lost 1 base, with 16 bases between them.